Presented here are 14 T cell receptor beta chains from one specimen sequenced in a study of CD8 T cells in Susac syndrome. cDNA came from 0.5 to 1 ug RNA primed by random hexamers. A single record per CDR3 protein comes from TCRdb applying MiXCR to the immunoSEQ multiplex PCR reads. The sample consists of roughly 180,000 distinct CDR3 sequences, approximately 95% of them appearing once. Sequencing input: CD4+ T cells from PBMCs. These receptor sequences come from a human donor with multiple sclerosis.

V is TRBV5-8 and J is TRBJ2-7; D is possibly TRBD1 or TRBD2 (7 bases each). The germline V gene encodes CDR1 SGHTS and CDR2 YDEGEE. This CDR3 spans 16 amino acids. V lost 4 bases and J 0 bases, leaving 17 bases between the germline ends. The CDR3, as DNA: TGTGCCAGCAGCCAGAGACAGGGCGGGAGCTCCTACGAGCAGTACTTC. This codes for CASSQRQGGSSYEQYF. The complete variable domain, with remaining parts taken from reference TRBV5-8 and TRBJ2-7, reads EAGVTQSPTHLIKTRGQQATLRCSPISGHTSVYWYQQALGLGLQFLLWYDEGEERNRGNFPPRFSGRQFPNYSSELNVNALELEDSALYLCASSQRQGGSSYEQYFGPGTRLTVT.

This CDR3 is CASSYPKGDTQYF. CDR3 coding DNA: TGTGCCAGCAGTTACCCAAAGGGAGATACGCAGTATTTT. The chain couples TRBV27 to TRBJ2-3; D unclear. This CDR3 region has 13 residues. The germline V gene has CDR1 MNHEY and CDR2 SMNVEV (reference sequence). V was clipped by 4 bases and J by 5 bases, with 10 bases between them.

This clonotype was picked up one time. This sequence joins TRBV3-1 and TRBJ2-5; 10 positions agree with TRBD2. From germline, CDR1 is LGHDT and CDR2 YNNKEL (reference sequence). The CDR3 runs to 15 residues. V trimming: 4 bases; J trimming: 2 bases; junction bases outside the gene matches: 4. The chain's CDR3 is CASSLSGGLQETQYF. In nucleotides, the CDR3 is TGTGCCAGCAGCCTTAGCGGGGGGTTACAAGAGACCCAGTACTTC.

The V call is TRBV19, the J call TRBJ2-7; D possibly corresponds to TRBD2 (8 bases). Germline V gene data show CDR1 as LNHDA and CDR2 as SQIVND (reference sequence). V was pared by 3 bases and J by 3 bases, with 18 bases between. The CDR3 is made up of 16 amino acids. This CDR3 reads CASSITSGGGGYEQYF. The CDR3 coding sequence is TGTGCCAGTAGTATCACTAGCGGAGGGGGCGGCTACGAGCAGTACTTC.

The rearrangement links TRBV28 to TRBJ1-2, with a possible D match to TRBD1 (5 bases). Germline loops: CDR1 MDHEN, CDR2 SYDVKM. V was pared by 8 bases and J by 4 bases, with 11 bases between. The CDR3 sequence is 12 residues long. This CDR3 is CASSTASYGYTF. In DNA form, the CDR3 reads TGTGCCAGCTCGACAGCTTCCTATGGCTACACCTTC.

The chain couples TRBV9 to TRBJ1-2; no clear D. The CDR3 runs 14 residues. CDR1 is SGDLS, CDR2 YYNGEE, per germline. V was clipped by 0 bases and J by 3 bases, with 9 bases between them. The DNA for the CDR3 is TGTGCCAGCAGCGTAGCTCCCCAGGACTATGGCTACACCTTC. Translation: CASSVAPQDYGYTF. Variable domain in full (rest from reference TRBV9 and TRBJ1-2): DSGVTQTPKHLITATGQRVTLRCSPRSGDLSVYWYQQSLDQGLQFLIQYYNGEERAKGNILERFSAQQFPDLHSELNLSSLELGDSALYFCASSVAPQDYGYTFGSGTRLTVV.

CDR3 nucleotide sequence: TGTGCCAGCAGCTTAAGGGAACTAGCGGGGGGGAATGAGCAGTTCTTC. It is translated as CASSLRELAGGNEQFF. The chain uses TRBV7-2 and TRBJ2-1, with 13 positions matching TRBD2. CDR1 SGHTA and CDR2 FQGNSA come from the germline V gene. This CDR3 contains 16 residues. V lost 2 bases to trimming and J lost 7 bases; unmatched junction nucleotides: 5.

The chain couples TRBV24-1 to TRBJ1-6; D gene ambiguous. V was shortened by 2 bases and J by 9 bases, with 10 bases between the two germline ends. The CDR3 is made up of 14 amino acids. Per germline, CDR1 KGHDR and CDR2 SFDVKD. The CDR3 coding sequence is TGTGCCACCAGTGATTCAAGGACCGGTTCACCCCTCCACTTT. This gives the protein CATSDSRTGSPLHF.

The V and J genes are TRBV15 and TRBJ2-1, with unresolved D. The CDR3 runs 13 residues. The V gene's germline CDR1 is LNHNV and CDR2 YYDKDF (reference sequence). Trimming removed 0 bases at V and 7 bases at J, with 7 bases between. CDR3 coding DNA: TGTGCCACCAGCAGAGAGCCCGGAAATGAGCAGTTCTTC. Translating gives CATSREPGNEQFF.

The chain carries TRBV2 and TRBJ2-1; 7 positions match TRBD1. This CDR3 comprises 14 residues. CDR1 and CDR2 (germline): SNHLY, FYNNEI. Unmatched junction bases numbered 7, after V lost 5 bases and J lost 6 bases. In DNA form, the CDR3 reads TGTGCCAGCAGTAAGGGGGCGCTTGTCAATGAGCAGTTCTTC. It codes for CASSKGALVNEQFF.

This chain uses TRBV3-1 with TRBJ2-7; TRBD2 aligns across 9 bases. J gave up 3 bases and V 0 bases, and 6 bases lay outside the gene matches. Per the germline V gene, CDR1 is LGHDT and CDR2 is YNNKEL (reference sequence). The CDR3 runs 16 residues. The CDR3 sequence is CASSQDKGSGSYEQYF. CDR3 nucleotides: TGTGCCAGCAGCCAAGATAAAGGTAGCGGGAGCTACGAGCAGTACTTC.

CDR3 sequence: CASSLAPGLRETQYF. For the CDR3, the DNA is TGTGCCAGCAGCTTAGCTCCAGGGTTAAGGGAGACCCAGTACTTC. This chain connects TRBV7-9 to TRBJ2-5, with D possibly matching TRBD1 (5 bases). V was clipped by 0 bases and J by 5 bases, with 13 bases between them. Germline CDR1 reads SEHNR; CDR2 reads FQNEAQ (reference sequence). The CDR3 consists of 15 residues.

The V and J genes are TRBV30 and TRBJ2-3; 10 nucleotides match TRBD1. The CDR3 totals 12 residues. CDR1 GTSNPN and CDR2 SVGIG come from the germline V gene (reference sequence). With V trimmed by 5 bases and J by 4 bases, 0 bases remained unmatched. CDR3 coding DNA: TGTGCCTGGGGGACAGGGGCAGATACGCAGTATTTT. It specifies CAWGTGADTQYF.

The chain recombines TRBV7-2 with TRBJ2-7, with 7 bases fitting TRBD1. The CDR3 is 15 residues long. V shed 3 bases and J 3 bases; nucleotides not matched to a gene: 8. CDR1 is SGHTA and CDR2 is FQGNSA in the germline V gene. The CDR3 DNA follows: TGTGCCAGCAGCTTGTCCGGGACAGTAGTCTACGAGCAGTACTTC. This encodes CASSLSGTVVYEQYF.